Below are 22 T cell receptor beta chains sequenced from a single sample in a study of patients and donors after allogeneic stem cell transplantation (TCRdb year 2020). The method behind the library was RT-PCR. TCRdb records NextSeq 550 as the sequencer. TCRdb reworked the public reads: Q25 trimming with fastp, MiXCR clone assembly, productive beta chains retained. CDR3 protein duplicates are merged, each entry listing the most common genes and DNA. A total of 410,000 or so distinct CDR3 sequences appear in this sample, 16% of them only once. The biggest ten clones account for 6.5% to 7.5% of the sample. The material sequenced was blood, either unsorted or a sorted T cell fraction (not recorded which). The receptors shown here come from a human donor who was either an allogeneic HSCT recipient or a stem cell or donor lymphocyte infusion donor (not recorded which). It is not recorded whose cells these are; they may come from a transplant donor.

This clonotype was seen only a few times. The CDR3 loop reads CASSLTGGLGSNEQFF. The DNA of the CDR3 is TGTGCCAGCAGCTTAACGGGGGGCCTTGGATCGAATGAGCAGTTCTTC. J is TRBJ2-1 and V is TRBV7-9; weak D call: TRBD2 (7 bases). Germline loops: CDR1 SEHNR, CDR2 FQNEAQ (reference sequence). This CDR3 comprises 16 residues. V shed 2 bases and J shed 7 bases, with 18 bases lying between them.

The rearrangement uses TRBV20-1 and TRBJ2-7, with D possibly matching TRBD2 (6 bases). Trimming left V 1 base short and J 7 bases short, with 14 bases between. The CDR3 has 13 residues. Germline assignment: CDR1 DFQATT and CDR2 SNEGSKA (reference sequence). CDR3 nucleotides: TGCAGTGCTAGAGGAGGGGACTTAAGGGAGCAGTACTTC. Translating it yields CSARGGDLREQYF.

This clonotype was detected a few times. The chain joins TRBV9 to TRBJ2-7; the D gene is possibly TRBD1 (6 bases). Germline loops: CDR1 SGDLS, CDR2 YYNGEE. CDR3 size: 14 residues. V dropped 3 bases and J dropped 6 bases, with 16 bases sitting between them. In nucleotides, the CDR3 is TGTGCCAGCAGCGCGACGACAGGCTCAGGCGAGCAGTACTTC. This gives the protein CASSATTGSGEQYF.

This clonotype has only a few counts. The chain uses TRBV19 and TRBJ1-1, with TRBD1 matching 7 bases. V was pared by 3 bases and J by 1 base, with 8 bases of the junction left unmatched. Germline values: CDR1 LNHDA, CDR2 SQIVND (reference sequence). CDR3 size: 16 residues. CDR3 in amino acids: CASSIAGGLGNTEAFF. The CDR3 bases are TGTGCCAGTAGTATCGCAGGGGGGCTCGGGAACACTGAAGCTTTCTTT.

This chain connects TRBV20-1 to TRBJ1-1; the D gene is possibly TRBD1 (5 bases). Germline CDR1 DFQATT, CDR2 SNEGSKA (reference sequence). The V gene lost 0 bases and the J gene lost 1 base, with 9 bases spanning the gap. CDR3 length: 14 amino acids. In DNA form, the CDR3 reads TGCAGTGCTAGAGAATACAGGCCGAACACTGAAGCTTTCTTT. It translates to CSAREYRPNTEAFF.

The chain recombines TRBV6-1 with TRBJ1-1; D possibly corresponds to TRBD1 (6 bases). V lost 3 bases and J 3 bases, leaving 14 bases between the germline ends. The CDR3 contains 15 residues. Germline lookup yields CDR1 MNHNS and CDR2 SASEGT. The CDR3 nucleotides read TGTGCCAGCAGTGAGGGGACAAAAAGGTACACTGAAGCTTTCTTT. This gives the protein CASSEGTKRYTEAFF.

This chain connects TRBV19 to TRBJ2-2, with 7 bases aligning to TRBD2. CDR3 length: 14 residues. V lost 2 bases and J lost 7; bases outside the gene matches: 4. Germline-derived CDR1 and CDR2 are LNHDA and SQIVND (reference sequence). CDR3 sequence reads: CASSIIREDGELFF. The CDR3 DNA reads as TGTGCCAGTAGTATAATCCGGGAGGACGGGGAGCTGTTTTTT.

This clonotype was counted a few times. The chain is built from TRBV20-1 and TRBJ1-3, with unresolved D. With 0 bases removed from V and 4 bases from J, the gap between germline ends came to 4 bases. Germline lookup yields CDR1 DFQATT and CDR2 SNEGSKA (reference sequence). This CDR3 contains 12 residues. The CDR3 coding sequence is TGCAGTGCTAGAGAGGGGGGAAACACCATATATTTT. Its translation is CSAREGGNTIYF.

The genes are TRBV9 and TRBJ2-7; D is unresolved. Trimming took 1 base from V and 0 from J, leaving 8 bases between them. Looked up from germline, CDR1 is SGDLS and CDR2 is YYNGEE. The CDR3 has 14 residues. The CDR3 sequence is CASSVSPSSYEQYF. CDR3 bases: TGTGCCAGCAGCGTAAGTCCGAGCTCCTACGAGCAGTACTTC.

There are many counts of this clonotype. The chain has TRBV5-1 and TRBJ2-5; D call uncertain. The germline V and J ends were trimmed by 2 bases and 0 bases, with 14 bases remaining between them. CDR1 is SGHRS and CDR2 is YFSETQ in the germline V gene. The CDR3 is made up of 16 amino acids. In nucleotides, the CDR3 is TGCGCCAGCAGCTTACTCCCTGGGCTGAACCAAGAGACCCAGTACTTC. Encoded protein: CASSLLPGLNQETQYF.

This clonotype was observed many times. The chain uses TRBV28 and TRBJ1-4; D uncertain. The CDR3 has 11 residues. Germline assignment: CDR1 MDHEN and CDR2 SYDVKM. Between the trimmed V and J ends, which lost 5 bases and 4 bases, there was a span of 2 bases. Here the CDR3 reads CASSRNEKLFF. For the CDR3, the DNA is TGTGCCAGCAGTCGTAATGAAAAACTGTTTTTT.

This clonotype occurred a few times. The rearrangement joins TRBV28 to TRBJ2-1; 10 nucleotides align to TRBD2. The CDR3 loop spans 13 amino acids. V gave up 6 bases and J gave up 9 bases; unmatched junction bases: 5. CDR1 is MDHEN, CDR2 SYDVKM, per germline. The CDR3 protein is CASRSGGAIEQFF. In DNA, the CDR3 is TGTGCCAGCAGAAGCGGGGGGGCGATTGAGCAGTTCTTC.

This clonotype was seen at least ten times. The chain couples TRBV4-2 to TRBJ1-2; D possibly corresponds to TRBD1 (6 bases). The germline V and J ends were trimmed by 4 bases and 4 bases, with 19 bases remaining between them. The CDR3 covers 16 residues. Per the germline V gene, CDR1 is LGHNA and CDR2 is YNFKEQ. The CDR3 DNA is TGTGCCAGCAGCCGAGACCTTAAAACAGGGATCTATGGCTACACCTTC. Amino acids: CASSRDLKTGIYGYTF.

The chain employs TRBV6-5 and TRBJ2-7; 8 nucleotides line up with TRBD1. The V gene's germline CDR1 is MNHEY and CDR2 SVGAGI. V was clipped by 2 bases and J by 2 bases; unmatched bases: 5. There are 15 residues in the CDR3. CDR3 sequence (DNA): TGTGCCAGCAGTTACGATGGGACAGGTGCCTACGAGCAGTACTTC. Translated: CASSYDGTGAYEQYF.

This rearrangement joins TRBV7-3 to TRBJ1-1, with a weak D call TRBD1 (5 bases). The CDR3 covers 15 residues. With 1 base removed from V and 5 bases from J, the gap between germline ends came to 14 bases. The germline gives CDR1 SGHTA, CDR2 FQGTGA. DNA for the CDR3: TGTGCCAGCAGCTTAAATGCAGGAGGGGTTACTGAAGCTTTCTTT. It is translated as CASSLNAGGVTEAFF.

The rearrangement links TRBV12-3 or TRBV12-4 to TRBJ2-7, with 11 positions matching TRBD2. CDR3 size: 13 residues. Trimming at V came to 8 bases and at J to 8 bases, leaving 8 bases not matched to a gene. The DNA for the CDR3 is TGTGCCAGCGGGACTAGCGGAGGTACGCAGCAGTACTTC. Translated, it gives CASGTSGGTQQYF.

The CDR3 DNA reads TGTGCCAGCAGCCAAGGATTAGTAGACAATGAGCAGTTCTTC. Translated: CASSQGLVDNEQFF. V and J are TRBV4-2 and TRBJ2-1, with D hard to call. This CDR3 is built from 14 residues. Trimming removed 1 base at V and 5 bases at J, with 9 bases between. Germline assignment: CDR1 LGHNA and CDR2 YNFKEQ.

This clonotype came up many times. The rearrangement joins TRBV15 to TRBJ1-5, with a tentative D call TRBD1 (6 bases). The CDR3 runs to 14 residues. V shed 1 base and J shed 4 bases, with 8 bases lying between them. The germline V gene encodes CDR1 LNHNV and CDR2 YYDKDF (reference sequence). This chain's CDR3 is CATSRGTANQPQHF. DNA of the CDR3: TGTGCCACCAGCAGAGGGACAGCTAATCAGCCCCAGCATTTT.

In its sample, this clonotype was seen a few times. The chain links TRBV27 to TRBJ2-7; TRBD2 matches at 13 bases. V was pared by 5 bases and J by 7 bases, with 8 bases of the junction left unmatched. This CDR3 comprises 15 residues. The V gene's germline CDR1 is MNHEY and CDR2 SMNVEV (reference sequence). DNA for the CDR3: TGTGCCAGCAGTCCTACTAGCGGGAGGGCCGAGGAGCAGTACTTC. Amino acid sequence: CASSPTSGRAEEQYF.

V gene TRBV18 combines with J gene TRBJ2-7, with 9 bases fitting TRBD1. Germline V gene lookup returns CDR1 KGHSH and CDR2 LQKENI. This CDR3 spans 14 amino acids. With V trimmed by 1 base and J by 7 bases, 5 bases remained unmatched. The CDR3 reads CASSPLDRGPEQYF. CDR3 in DNA: TGTGCCAGCTCACCACTGGACAGGGGTCCGGAGCAGTACTTC.

This clonotype was counted only a few times. This chain's CDR3 is CASSVDEAPYNEQFF. As DNA, the CDR3 is TGTGCCAGCAGCGTAGATGAGGCCCCCTACAATGAGCAGTTCTTC. This chain connects TRBV9 to TRBJ2-1; D not resolved. Germline V gene data show CDR1 as SGDLS and CDR2 as YYNGEE. V was clipped by 0 bases and J by 2 bases, with 9 bases between them. The length of the CDR3 is 15 residues.

This clonotype has at least ten counts. The CDR3 coding sequence is TGTGCCAGCAGCCGAGACAGGGGTAGCACTGAAGCTTTCTTT. Protein product: CASSRDRGSTEAFF. The J gene is TRBJ1-1, the V gene TRBV7-9, with 8 positions matching TRBD1. The CDR3 length is 14 residues. With V trimmed by 5 bases and J by 4 bases, 6 bases remained unmatched. The germline V gene encodes CDR1 SEHNR and CDR2 FQNEAQ (reference sequence). The variable domain in full, completed from reference TRBV7-9 and TRBJ1-1, reads DTGVSQNPRHKITKRGQNVTFRCDPISEHNRLYWYRQTLGQGPEFLTYFQNEAQLEKSRLLSDRFSAERPKGSFSTLEIQRTEQGDSAMYLCASSRDRGSTEAFFGQGTRLTVV.